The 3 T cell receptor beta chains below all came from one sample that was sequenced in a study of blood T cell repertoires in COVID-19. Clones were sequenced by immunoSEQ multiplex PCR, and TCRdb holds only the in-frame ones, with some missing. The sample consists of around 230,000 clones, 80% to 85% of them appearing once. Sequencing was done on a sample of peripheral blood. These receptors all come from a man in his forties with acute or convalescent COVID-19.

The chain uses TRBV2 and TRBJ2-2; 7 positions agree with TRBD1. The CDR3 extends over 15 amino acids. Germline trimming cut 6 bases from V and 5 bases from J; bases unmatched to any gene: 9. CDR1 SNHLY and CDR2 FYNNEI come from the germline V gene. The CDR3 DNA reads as TGTGCCAGCAGGGTCGGGACAGCGGTAACCGGGGAGCTGTTTTTT. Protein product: CASRVGTAVTGELFF.

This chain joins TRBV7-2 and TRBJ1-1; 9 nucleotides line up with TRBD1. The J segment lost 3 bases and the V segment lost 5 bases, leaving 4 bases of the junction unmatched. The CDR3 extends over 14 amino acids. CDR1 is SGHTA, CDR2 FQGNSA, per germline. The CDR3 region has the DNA TGTGCCAGCAGCCCACAGGGGGCATACACTGAAGCTTTCTTT. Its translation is CASSPQGAYTEAFF.

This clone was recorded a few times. The CDR3 sequence is CASSRRGGGYTF. The CDR3 DNA follows: TGTGCCAGCAGCCGCCGAGGGGGTGGCTACACCTTC. The chain recombines TRBV7-2 with TRBJ1-2, with D perhaps TRBD1 (6 bases). V lost 5 bases, J lost 7 bases, and 11 bases lay in between. This CDR3 has 12 residues. Germline V gives CDR1 SGHTA, CDR2 FQGNSA.